This T cell receptor (beta chain) is drawn from a study of blood T cell repertoires in COVID-19. For the study at large: Samples of COVID-19 (acute and convalescent) were obtained from the United States, Italy and Spain.

The CDR3 covers 16 residues. Per germline, CDR1 LNHDA and CDR2 SQIVND (reference sequence). Trimming pared 3 bases from V and 2 bases from J, leaving 15 bases between. Per the original methods: Reference gene primer amplification yielded estimated nucleated cell counts. Using immunoSEQ multiplex PCR, the repertoire was profiled, and TCRdb retains in-frame clones only, with some absent. V, J and clone size are taken as reported in that table, and D and trimming were inferred from the DNA itself. The data show roughly 340,000 clones, with roughly 90% seen just once and approximately 3% held by the top ten. The Seattle patients, enrolled during active infection, were followed longitudinally.

This receptor was identified in a woman in her 30s with COVID-19, enrolled during active disease. The rearrangement uses TRBV19 and TRBJ2-3, with D perhaps TRBD2 (5 bases). What was sequenced was peripheral blood. DNA for the CDR3: TGTGCCAGTAGTATCAGAGCTAGCCCCGACACAGATACGCAGTATTTT. Protein sequence: CASSIRASPDTDTQYF.